What follows are 15 T cell receptor beta chains derived from one specimen sequenced in a study of OX40 agonist ivuxolimab in advanced cancers. Here immunoSEQ multiplex PCR was the method, and the copy in TCRdb shows in-frame clones only, minus some. The table has more than 50,000 clones, 82% seen once. The source material was CD4+ or CD8+ T cells sorted from blood, sampled in a trial of the OX40 agonist ivuxolimab. The receptor source for this set is an adult with an advanced solid tumor such as melanoma, head and neck, liver or kidney cancer.

The chain joins TRBV19 to TRBJ2-3, with D perhaps assigned TRBD1 or TRBD2 (7 bases each). Per the germline V gene, CDR1 is LNHDA and CDR2 is SQIVND (reference sequence). The CDR3 sequence is 15 residues long. V lost 9 bases and J 4 bases, leaving 20 bases between the germline ends. The CDR3 sequence is CASRGGGTRPDTQYF. CDR3 bases: TGTGCCAGCAGGGGAGGGGGCACTCGTCCAGATACGCAGTATTTT.

This chain connects TRBV11-2 to TRBJ1-2, with TRBD1 matching over 10 bases. CDR3 length equals 13 residues. The V gene's germline CDR1 is SGHAT and CDR2 FQNNGV. The V gene end was trimmed by 5 bases and the J gene end by 4 bases; junction bases not matched to a gene: 1. Here the CDR3 reads CASSRQGAYGYTF. DNA of the CDR3: TGTGCCAGCAGCCGACAGGGGGCCTATGGCTACACCTTC.

This chain connects TRBV6-1 to TRBJ1-1; a weak D match, TRBD1 (6 bases). Germline values: CDR1 MNHNS, CDR2 SASEGT. Trimming shortened V by 6 bases and J by 0 bases, and 11 bases separated the two germline ends. The CDR3 length is 14 residues. The CDR3 is CASSLHRVNTEAFF. CDR3 DNA sequence: TGTGCCAGCAGCTTACACAGGGTGAACACTGAAGCTTTCTTT.

J is TRBJ1-4 and V is TRBV14, with D unclear. This CDR3 comprises 16 residues. Trimming pared 2 bases from V and 3 bases from J, leaving 13 bases between. The germline V gene has CDR1 SGHDN and CDR2 FVKESK. The CDR3 region has the DNA TGTGCCAGCAGCCAACGGCCAAATTATGCTAATGAAAAACTGTTTTTT. Translation: CASSQRPNYANEKLFF.

V is TRBV5-1 and J is TRBJ1-5; tentatively, D is TRBD1 (5 bases). The CDR3 spans 15 residues. V dropped 0 bases and J dropped 1 base, with 8 bases sitting between them. Germline-derived CDR1 and CDR2 are SGHRS and YFSETQ. CDR3 in DNA: TGCGCCAGCAGCTTGGATGGGGGAAGCAATCAGCCCCAGCATTTT. Its translation: CASSLDGGSNQPQHF.

The gene calls are TRBV14 and TRBJ2-1; D is uncertain. The V gene lost 1 base and the J gene lost 10 bases, with 11 bases spanning the gap. The CDR3 is 13 residues long. Germline assignment: CDR1 SGHDN and CDR2 FVKESK. The chain's CDR3 is CASSQGFSWEQFF. DNA for the CDR3: TGTGCCAGCAGCCAAGGCTTCTCTTGGGAGCAGTTCTTC.

The CDR3, as DNA: TGTGCCAGCAGCTCCAGCGGGGTCATCAAGGATGAGCAGTTCTTC. Its translation is CASSSSGVIKDEQFF. This chain joins TRBV7-9 and TRBJ2-1; TRBD2 agrees at 7 bases. The CDR3 has 15 amino acids. Germline V gives CDR1 SEHNR, CDR2 FQNEAQ (reference sequence). Unmatched junction bases numbered 11, after V lost 4 bases and J lost 8 bases.

V usage is TRBV27 and J usage is TRBJ2-7; TRBD1 aligns across 9 bases. Germline trimming cut 5 bases from V and 5 bases from J; bases unmatched to any gene: 16. The CDR3 is 17 residues long. CDR1 and CDR2 from the germline V gene are MNHEY and SMNVEV (reference sequence). The CDR3 bases are TGTGCCAGCAGTCCAATTATCCCGGGACAGGGAAGAAACGAGCAGTACTTC. This gives the protein CASSPIIPGQGRNEQYF.

This clone is labeled as medium-sized. J is TRBJ2-7 and V is TRBV6-5; D is perhaps TRBD2 (5 bases). Looked up from germline, CDR1 is MNHEY and CDR2 is SVGAGI. The CDR3 is 15 residues long. Trimming pared 6 bases from V and 2 bases from J, leaving 17 bases between. CDR3 DNA sequence: TGTGCCAGCAGCACAGCGGTGAGAGGAACCTACGAGCAGTACTTC. The encoded protein is CASSTAVRGTYEQYF.

V is TRBV6-1 and J is TRBJ2-6; D is ambiguous. Per the germline V gene, CDR1 is MNHNS and CDR2 is SASEGT. The CDR3 totals 17 residues. Trimming pared 2 bases from V and 0 bases from J, leaving 11 bases between. CDR3 coding DNA: TGTGCCAGCAGTGAAACTAACATCTTCTCTGGGGCCAACGTCCTGACTTTC. Amino acids: CASSETNIFSGANVLTF.

This sequence joins TRBV5-6 and TRBJ2-7, with D uncertain. This CDR3 region has 15 residues. Germline V CDR1 and CDR2: SGHDT, YYEEEE. V lost 4 bases and J 2 bases, leaving 16 bases between the germline ends. The CDR3: CASSPLPSYTYEQYF. CDR3 nucleotides: TGTGCCAGCAGCCCTCTACCATCTTACACCTACGAGCAGTACTTC.

V usage is TRBV19 and J usage is TRBJ2-2; D assignment may be TRBD1 or TRBD2 (5 bases each). Germline lookup yields CDR1 LNHDA and CDR2 SQIVND (reference sequence). This CDR3 region has 16 residues. The V end lost 5 bases, the J end lost 0 bases, and 13 bases lay between the germline ends. The CDR3 is CASSVRENANTGELFF. For the CDR3, the DNA is TGTGCCAGTAGTGTCAGGGAGAACGCGAACACCGGGGAGCTGTTTTTT.

V and J are TRBV10-2 and TRBJ1-5; TRBD1 is a possible D gene (5 bases). V was cut by 0 bases and J by 4 bases, with 7 bases left in between. Germline V CDR1 and CDR2: WSHSY, SAAADI. The CDR3 runs 14 residues. CDR3 sequence: CASSESGVNQPQHF. CDR3 nucleotides: TGCGCCAGCAGTGAGTCGGGGGTAAATCAGCCCCAGCATTTT.

The V and J genes are TRBV10-1 and TRBJ1-1; D is ambiguous. The germline CDR1 and CDR2 sequences are WNHNN and SYGVQD (reference sequence). The CDR3 is 15 amino acids. The V and J ends lost 2 bases and 0 bases respectively, with 10 bases between them. DNA for the CDR3: TGCGCCAGCAGTGAGAGAAAGACGTTGAACACTGAAGCTTTCTTT. Its protein is CASSERKTLNTEAFF.

The chain is built from TRBV7-3 and TRBJ2-7, with D perhaps matching TRBD1 (7 bases). Germline lookup yields CDR1 SGHTA and CDR2 FQGTGA. Trimming cost V 5 bases and J 4 bases, with 12 bases left between them. The CDR3 loop spans 13 amino acids. The DNA for the CDR3 is TGTGCCAGCAGCGCGGGACAGTTGTACGAGCAGTACTTC. It specifies CASSAGQLYEQYF.